This paragraph covers one T cell receptor (beta chain) sequence. This specimen comes from a study of blood T cell repertoires in COVID-19. At the level of the study: The United States, Italy and Spain provided the acute and convalescent COVID-19 samples. Sources were T cells, B-cell-depleted T cells, or PBMCs; the material itself was cDNA or gDNA.

In the original analysis: The assay estimated nucleated cells by amplifying reference gene primers. Assay used: immunoSEQ multiplex PCR; TCRdb lists only in-frame clones, some missing. From that table come the V and J calls and clone size; the DNA was used to work out D and trimming. The sample has under 200,000 clones, 80% to 95% seen once. The clonotype was recovered from a middle-aged man with acute or convalescent COVID-19. Sequencing was performed on peripheral blood.

DNA of the CDR3: TGTGCCAGCAGCGTAGAGCCCCAGGGGGAGCAGTTCTTC. This encodes CASSVEPQGEQFF. The chain has TRBV9 and TRBJ2-1; D is perhaps TRBD1 (6 bases). Trimming stripped 0 bases from V and 10 bases from J, with 11 bases between. This CDR3 has 13 amino acids. Germline CDR1 is SGDLS and CDR2 is YYNGEE.